This T cell receptor (beta chain) was identified during a study of T cell responses to AZD1222 COVID-19 vaccine. Study-level findings and limits: The sample set comprised mostly white British donors with more females, and clonal diversity was possibly underestimated. Among those given AZD1222, only 5 to 7 were seropositive at baseline.

This clone has only a few counts. Its specificity is not known. The CDR3 loop spans 14 amino acids. CDR1 and CDR2 from the germline V gene are ENHRY and SYGVKD. Between the trimmed V and J ends, which lost 10 bases and 4 bases, there was a span of 16 bases. Sequenced by immunoSEQ multiplex PCR; TCRdb stores in-frame clones only, minus some. The sample holds around 110,000 clones, approximately 85% seen once. The sample was peripheral blood, taken on day 0 of MenACWY control vaccination. The receptor was isolated from an adult in good health. The chain is built from TRBV10-3 and TRBJ1-4, with D possibly being TRBD1 (5 bases). CDR3 region: CATRRGGINEKLFF. The CDR3 DNA is TGTGCCACTCGGCGGGGGGGAATTAATGAAAAACTGTTTTTT.